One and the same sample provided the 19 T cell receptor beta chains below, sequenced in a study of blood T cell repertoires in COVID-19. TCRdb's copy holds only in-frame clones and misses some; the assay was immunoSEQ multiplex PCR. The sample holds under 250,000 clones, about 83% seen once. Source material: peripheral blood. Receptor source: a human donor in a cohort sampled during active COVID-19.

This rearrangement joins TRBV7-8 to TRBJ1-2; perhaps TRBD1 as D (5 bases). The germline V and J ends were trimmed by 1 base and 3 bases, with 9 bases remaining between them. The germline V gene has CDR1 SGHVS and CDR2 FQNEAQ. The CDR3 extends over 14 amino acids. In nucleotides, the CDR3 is TGTGCCAGCAGCTTAGGCAGGGTTGACTATGGCTACACCTTC. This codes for CASSLGRVDYGYTF.

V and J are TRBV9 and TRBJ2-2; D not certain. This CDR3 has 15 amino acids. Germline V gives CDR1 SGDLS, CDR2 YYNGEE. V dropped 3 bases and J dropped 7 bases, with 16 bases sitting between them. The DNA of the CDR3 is TGTGCCAGCAGCGCCCCCCACAACATCGACGGGGAGCTGTTTTTT. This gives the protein CASSAPHNIDGELFF.

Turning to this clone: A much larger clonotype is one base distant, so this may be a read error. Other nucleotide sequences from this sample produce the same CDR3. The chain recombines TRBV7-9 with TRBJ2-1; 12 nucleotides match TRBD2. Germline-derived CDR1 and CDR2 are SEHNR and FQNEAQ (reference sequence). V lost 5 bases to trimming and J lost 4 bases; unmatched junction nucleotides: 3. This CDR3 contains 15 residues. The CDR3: CASSLTSGGYNEQFF. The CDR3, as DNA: TGTGCCAGCAGCCTGACTAGCGGGGGATACAATGAGCAGTTCTTC. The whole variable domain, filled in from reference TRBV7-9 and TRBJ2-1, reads DTGVSQNPRHKITKRGQNVTFRCDPISEHNRLYWYRQTLGQGPEFLTYFQNEAQLEKSRLLSDRFSAERPKGSFSTLEIQRTEQGDSAMYLCASSLTSGGYNEQFFGPGTRLTVL.

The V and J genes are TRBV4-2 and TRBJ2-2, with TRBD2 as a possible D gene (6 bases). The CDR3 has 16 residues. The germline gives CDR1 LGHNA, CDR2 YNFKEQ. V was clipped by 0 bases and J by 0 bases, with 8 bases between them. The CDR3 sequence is CASSQDVAANTGELFF. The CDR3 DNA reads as TGTGCCAGCAGCCAAGATGTAGCGGCGAACACCGGGGAGCTGTTTTTT.

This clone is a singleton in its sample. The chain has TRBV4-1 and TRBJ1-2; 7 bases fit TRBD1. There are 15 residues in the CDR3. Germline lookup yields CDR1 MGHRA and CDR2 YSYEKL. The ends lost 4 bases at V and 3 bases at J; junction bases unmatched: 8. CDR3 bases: TGCGCCAGCAGCCGGGACGCAGGGGGTGACTATGGCTACACCTTC. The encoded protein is CASSRDAGGDYGYTF.

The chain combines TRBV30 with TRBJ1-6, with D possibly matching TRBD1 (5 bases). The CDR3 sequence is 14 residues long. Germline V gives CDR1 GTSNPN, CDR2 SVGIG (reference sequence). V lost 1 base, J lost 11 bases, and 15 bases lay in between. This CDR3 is CAWSAGNEMTPLHF. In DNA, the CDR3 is TGTGCCTGGAGTGCAGGGAACGAGATGACACCCCTCCACTTT.

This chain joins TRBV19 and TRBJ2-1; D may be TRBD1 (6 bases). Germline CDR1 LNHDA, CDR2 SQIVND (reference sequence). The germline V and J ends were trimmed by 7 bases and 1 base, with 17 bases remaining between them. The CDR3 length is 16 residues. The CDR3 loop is CASTKLGTGSYNEQFF. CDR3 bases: TGTGCCAGTACGAAGCTTGGAACAGGGTCCTACAATGAGCAGTTCTTC.

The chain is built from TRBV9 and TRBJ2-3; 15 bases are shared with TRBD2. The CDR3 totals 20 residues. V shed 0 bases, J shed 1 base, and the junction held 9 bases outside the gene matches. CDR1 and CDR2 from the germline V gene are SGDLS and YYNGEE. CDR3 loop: CASSVDYGTSGRPRTDTQYF. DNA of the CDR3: TGTGCCAGCAGCGTAGACTACGGGACTAGCGGGAGGCCCCGCACAGATACGCAGTATTTT.

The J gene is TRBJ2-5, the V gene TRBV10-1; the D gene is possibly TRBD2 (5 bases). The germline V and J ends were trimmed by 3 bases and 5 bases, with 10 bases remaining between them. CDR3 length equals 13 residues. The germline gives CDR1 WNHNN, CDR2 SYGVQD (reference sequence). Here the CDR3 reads CASSDVPGETQYF. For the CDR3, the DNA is TGCGCCAGCAGTGACGTCCCGGGGGAGACCCAGTACTTC.

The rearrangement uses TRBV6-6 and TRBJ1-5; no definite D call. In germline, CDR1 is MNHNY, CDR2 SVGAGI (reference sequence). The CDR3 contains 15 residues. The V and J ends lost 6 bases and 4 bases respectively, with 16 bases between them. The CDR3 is CASRSLGRNNQPQHF. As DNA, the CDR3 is TGTGCCAGCAGGTCCCTGGGGAGGAATAATCAGCCCCAGCATTTT.

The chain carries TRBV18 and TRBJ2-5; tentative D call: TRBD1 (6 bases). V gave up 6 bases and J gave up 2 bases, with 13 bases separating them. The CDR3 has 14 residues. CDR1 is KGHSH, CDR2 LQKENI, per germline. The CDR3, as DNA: TGTGCCAGCTCCCCATCGGACAGACAAGAGACCCAGTACTTC. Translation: CASSPSDRQETQYF.

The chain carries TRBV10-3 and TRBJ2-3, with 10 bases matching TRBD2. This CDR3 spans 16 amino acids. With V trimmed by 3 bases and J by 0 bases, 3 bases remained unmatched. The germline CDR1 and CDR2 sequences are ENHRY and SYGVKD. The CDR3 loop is CAISDRTSGSTDTQYF. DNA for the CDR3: TGTGCCATCAGTGATAGGACTAGCGGTAGCACAGATACGCAGTATTTT.

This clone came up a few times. The CDR3 reads CASSSDRVKRNEQYF. DNA of the CDR3: TGCGCCAGCAGTTCTGACAGGGTAAAGAGGAACGAGCAGTACTTC. The genes are TRBV10-1 and TRBJ2-7; TRBD1 matches 7 bases. This CDR3 has 15 residues. Germline CDR1 is WNHNN and CDR2 is SYGVQD (reference sequence). The V gene end was trimmed by 5 bases and the J gene end by 5 bases; junction bases not matched to a gene: 12.

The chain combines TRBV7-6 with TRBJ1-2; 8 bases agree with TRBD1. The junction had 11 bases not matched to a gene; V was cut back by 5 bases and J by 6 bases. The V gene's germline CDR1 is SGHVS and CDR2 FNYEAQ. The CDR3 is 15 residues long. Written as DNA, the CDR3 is TGTGCCAGCAGCCCAAGGACAGGGCTGAGCGATGGCTACACCTTC. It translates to CASSPRTGLSDGYTF.

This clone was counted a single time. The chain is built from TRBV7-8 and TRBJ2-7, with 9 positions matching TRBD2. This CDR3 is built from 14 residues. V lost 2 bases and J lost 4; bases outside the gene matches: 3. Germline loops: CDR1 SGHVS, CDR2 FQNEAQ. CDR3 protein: CASSLSSGVYEQYF. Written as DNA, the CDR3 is TGTGCCAGCAGCTTATCTAGCGGGGTTTACGAGCAGTACTTC.

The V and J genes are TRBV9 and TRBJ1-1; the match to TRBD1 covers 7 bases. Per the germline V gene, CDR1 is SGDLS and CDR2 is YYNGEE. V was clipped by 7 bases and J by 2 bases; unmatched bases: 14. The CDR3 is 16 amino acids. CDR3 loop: CASPSGGTAINTEAFF. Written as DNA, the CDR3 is TGTGCCAGCCCCTCGGGCGGGACAGCGATAAACACTGAAGCTTTCTTT.

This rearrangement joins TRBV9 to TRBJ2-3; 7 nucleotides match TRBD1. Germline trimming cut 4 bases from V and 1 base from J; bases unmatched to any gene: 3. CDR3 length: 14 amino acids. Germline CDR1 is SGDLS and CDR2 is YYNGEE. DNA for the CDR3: TGTGCCAGCAGCTCCGGGACAGGCACAGATACGCAGTATTTT. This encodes CASSSGTGTDTQYF.

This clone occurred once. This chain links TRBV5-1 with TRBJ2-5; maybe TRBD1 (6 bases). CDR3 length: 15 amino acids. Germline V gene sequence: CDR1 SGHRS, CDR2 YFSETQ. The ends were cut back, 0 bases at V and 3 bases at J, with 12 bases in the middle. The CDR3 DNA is TGCGCCAGCAGCTTGGGGCCAGGGGCCAAAGAGACCCAGTACTTC. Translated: CASSLGPGAKETQYF.

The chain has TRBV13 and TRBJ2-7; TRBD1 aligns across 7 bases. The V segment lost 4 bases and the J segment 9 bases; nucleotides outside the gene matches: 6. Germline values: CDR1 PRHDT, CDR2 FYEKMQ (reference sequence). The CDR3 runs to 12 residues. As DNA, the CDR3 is TGTGCCAGCAGCTCGACAGGGCTTGCGCAGTACTTC. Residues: CASSSTGLAQYF. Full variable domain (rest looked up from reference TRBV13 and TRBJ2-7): AAGVIQSPRHLIKEKRETATLKCYPIPRHDTVYWYQQGPGQDPQFLISFYEKMQSDKGSIPDRFSAQQFSDYHSELNMSSLELGDSALYFCASSSTGLAQYFGPGTRLTVT.